These 18 T cell receptor beta chains were all obtained from the same sample, sequenced in a study of naive and memory T cell subsets. Two oligonucleotides, mixed equimolar, formed the beta constant-region primer covering TRBC1 and TRBC2. TCRdb independently ran MiXCR on the UMI-ligation and nested PCR reads; one entry per CDR3 protein. The table records 70,000 to 95,000 distinct CDR3 sequences, 7% to 8% of them present only once. The source material was central memory CD4+ T cells from blood. The source of these receptors is a human donor in good health.

This clonotype was detected many times. The genes are TRBV4-2 and TRBJ2-7, with unresolved D. V dropped 1 base and J dropped 3 bases, with 13 bases sitting between them. This CDR3 is 15 amino acids long. Germline CDR1 is LGHNA and CDR2 is YNFKEQ. The CDR3 is CASSQGALSLYEQYF. The CDR3 DNA is TGTGCCAGCAGCCAAGGGGCCCTTTCACTCTACGAGCAGTACTTC.

The chain has TRBV19 and TRBJ2-2; 13 nucleotides line up with TRBD2. This CDR3 is built from 19 residues. In germline, CDR1 is LNHDA, CDR2 SQIVND (reference sequence). V gave up 5 bases and J gave up 3 bases; unmatched junction bases: 12. CDR3 bases: TGTGCCAGTAGTTCCCGAGGGACTAGCGGGAAGGCTTACACCGGGGAGCTGTTTTTT. Translated: CASSSRGTSGKAYTGELFF.

Many counts were recorded for this clonotype. V is TRBV5-1 and J is TRBJ1-1, with TRBD1 identical over 7 bases. CDR1 is SGHRS, CDR2 YFSETQ, per germline. The CDR3 sequence is 15 residues long. After removal of 2 bases from V and 3 bases from J, the junction contained 7 bases not matched to a gene. CDR3 protein: CASSLGGGSDTEAFF. CDR3 nucleotides: TGCGCCAGCAGCTTAGGGGGCGGGTCGGACACTGAAGCTTTCTTT.

This clonotype was observed a handful of times. The genes are TRBV14 and TRBJ2-1; no definite D call. Germline V gene data show CDR1 as SGHDN and CDR2 as FVKESK. The CDR3 covers 15 residues. Trimming pared 0 bases from V and 0 bases from J, leaving 6 bases between. CDR3 in DNA: TGTGCCAGCAGCCAAGAAGGCTACTCCTACAATGAGCAGTTCTTC. Translation: CASSQEGYSYNEQFF.

The DNA for the CDR3 is TGTGCCTGGAGAAGTAGCTATGGCTACACCTTC. It yields the protein CAWRSSYGYTF. The chain joins TRBV30 to TRBJ1-2, with no clear D. Germline loops: CDR1 GTSNPN, CDR2 SVGIG (reference sequence). This CDR3 has 11 amino acids. Trimming took off 3 bases at V and 4 bases at J, with 6 bases between the two ends.

This clonotype was recorded at least ten times. The chain employs TRBV12-3 or TRBV12-4 and TRBJ1-2; D is undetermined. CDR3 length: 14 amino acids. Between the trimmed V and J ends, which lost 6 bases and 4 bases, there was a span of 15 bases. CDR3 nucleotides: TGTGCCAGCAGGGCCCGCGGCAAAAGCTATGGCTACACCTTC. This codes for CASRARGKSYGYTF.

This clonotype was picked up a small number of times. V is TRBV27 and J is TRBJ2-5; 11 bases agree with TRBD2. J was trimmed by 5 bases and V by 4 bases; bases with no gene match: 6. In germline, CDR1 is MNHEY, CDR2 SMNVEV (reference sequence). The CDR3 totals 15 residues. The CDR3 is CASSSTSGVRETQYF. Written as DNA, the CDR3 is TGTGCCAGCAGTTCGACTAGCGGGGTTCGGGAGACCCAGTACTTC.

The chain joins TRBV18 to TRBJ2-5; 7 bases align to TRBD1. The CDR3 has 14 amino acids. J was trimmed by 4 bases and V by 4 bases; bases with no gene match: 6. CDR1 is KGHSH and CDR2 is LQKENI in the germline V gene. The CDR3 DNA reads TGTGCCAGCTCACGGGGACAGCCTCCAGAGACCCAGTACTTC. This encodes CASSRGQPPETQYF.

There are many counts of this clonotype. V is TRBV5-1 and J is TRBJ1-2; 11 bases fit TRBD1. J was trimmed by 7 bases and V by 3 bases; bases with no gene match: 2. Germline V CDR1 and CDR2: SGHRS, YFSETQ. This CDR3 is built from 13 residues. The DNA for the CDR3 is TGCGCCAGCAGCTCGGACAGGGGGCTTGGCTACACCTTC. Translating it yields CASSSDRGLGYTF.

The rearrangement joins TRBV20-1 to TRBJ2-7; D remains ambiguous. CDR3 length equals 15 residues. Germline V CDR1 and CDR2: DFQATT, SNEGSKA (reference sequence). Trimming took off 3 bases at V and 5 bases at J, with 20 bases between the two ends. The DNA for the CDR3 is TGCAGTGCTAGGGATGGCAGGAAGGGTAGCAACGAGCAGTACTTC. This sequence encodes CSARDGRKGSNEQYF.

The gene calls are TRBV28 and TRBJ1-3, with D unclear. The CDR3 sequence is 14 residues long. CDR1 and CDR2 from the germline V gene are MDHEN and SYDVKM. The V end lost 4 bases, the J end lost 0 bases, and 7 bases lay between the germline ends. CDR3 in amino acids: CASSSPSSGNTIYF. The CDR3 nucleotides read TGTGCCAGCAGTTCTCCTTCCTCTGGAAACACCATATATTTT.

This clonotype was picked up many times. The chain has TRBV5-4 and TRBJ2-7; TRBD1 matches at 10 bases. The V and J ends lost 4 bases and 4 bases, in that order; junction bases with no gene match: 5. The CDR3 extends over 14 amino acids. Germline-derived CDR1 and CDR2 are SGHNT and YYREEE (reference sequence). This chain's CDR3 is CASSPRQGAYEQYF. In nucleotides, the CDR3 is TGTGCCAGCAGCCCGAGACAGGGGGCGTACGAGCAGTACTTC.

This clonotype was observed a few times. This chain uses TRBV6-1 with TRBJ1-2, with 8 bases identical to TRBD1. With 6 bases clipped from V and 4 bases from J, the junction kept 7 bases outside the gene matches. From germline, CDR1 is MNHNS and CDR2 SASEGT. CDR3 size: 14 residues. The CDR3 protein is CASRPQTGAYGYTF. Here the CDR3 DNA reads TGTGCCAGCAGACCCCAGACAGGGGCCTATGGCTACACCTTC.

This clonotype was observed many times. The chain has TRBV14 and TRBJ2-3, with a possible D match to TRBD2 (5 bases). V was shortened by 6 bases and J by 1 base, with 8 bases between the two germline ends. The CDR3 consists of 13 residues. Germline CDR1 SGHDN, CDR2 FVKESK. As DNA, the CDR3 is TGTGCCAGCAGTGGGAGTGGCACAGATACGCAGTATTTT. The encoded protein is CASSGSGTDTQYF.

This clonotype was detected a few times. This sequence joins TRBV27 and TRBJ2-5, with a tentative D call TRBD1 (6 bases). CDR3 length equals 16 residues. The V gene lost 2 bases and the J gene lost 4 bases, with 17 bases spanning the gap. Germline V gene data show CDR1 as MNHEY and CDR2 as SMNVEV (reference sequence). This CDR3 is CASSLGYAGAAETQYF. The CDR3 nucleotides read TGTGCCAGCAGTTTAGGGTATGCAGGGGCAGCAGAGACCCAGTACTTC.

This clonotype was picked up many times. V and J are TRBV12-3 or TRBV12-4 and TRBJ1-3; D unclear. The CDR3 length is 15 residues. The V gene lost 1 base and the J gene lost 0 bases, with 7 bases spanning the gap. In DNA, the CDR3 is TGTGCCAGCAGTTTAGTCGGTAACTCTGGAAACACCATATATTTT. Amino acids: CASSLVGNSGNTIYF.

The sample holds a few counts of this clonotype. The chain uses TRBV5-6 and TRBJ2-5, with 8 bases that match TRBD1. CDR1 is SGHDT, CDR2 YYEEEE, per germline. V shed 0 bases, J shed 13 bases, and the junction held 8 bases outside the gene matches. This CDR3 has 13 amino acids. CDR3 region: CASSLANAGQGYF. The CDR3 nucleotides are TGTGCCAGCAGCTTGGCCAACGCCGGACAGGGGTACTTC.

The table lists this clonotype with many counts. The chain is built from TRBV7-2 and TRBJ2-7; 11 bases map to TRBD2. The CDR3 covers 15 residues. V shed 6 bases, J shed 1 base, and the junction held 5 bases outside the gene matches. Germline V gene data show CDR1 as SGHTA and CDR2 as FQGNSA. The CDR3 protein is CASSIRLAGSYEQYF. The CDR3, as DNA: TGTGCCAGCAGTATCCGACTAGCGGGATCCTACGAGCAGTACTTC.